This T cell receptor beta chain emerged from a study of T cell responses to AZD1222 COVID-19 vaccine. The repertoire was sequenced with immunoSEQ multiplex PCR; TCRdb's copy has only in-frame clones and lacks some. This sample yields roughly 150,000 clones, of which more than 85% are seen a single time; roughly 6.9% belongs to the top ten. Germline V lookup: CDR1 LGHDT, CDR2 YNNKEL (reference sequence). Deletions cut 3 bases from V and 0 bases from J, with 11 bases between. The CDR3 consists of 15 residues. Sequences were derived from peripheral blood, sampled after recovery from COVID-19. The sequence was obtained from an adult who had recovered from COVID-19. The J gene is TRBJ1-2, the V gene TRBV3-1 (or the pseudogene TRBV3-2), with D unresolved. The CDR3 here is CASSQAGPTNYGYTF. CDR3 coding DNA: TGTGCCAGCAGCCAGGCAGGACCGACTAACTATGGCTACACCTTC.